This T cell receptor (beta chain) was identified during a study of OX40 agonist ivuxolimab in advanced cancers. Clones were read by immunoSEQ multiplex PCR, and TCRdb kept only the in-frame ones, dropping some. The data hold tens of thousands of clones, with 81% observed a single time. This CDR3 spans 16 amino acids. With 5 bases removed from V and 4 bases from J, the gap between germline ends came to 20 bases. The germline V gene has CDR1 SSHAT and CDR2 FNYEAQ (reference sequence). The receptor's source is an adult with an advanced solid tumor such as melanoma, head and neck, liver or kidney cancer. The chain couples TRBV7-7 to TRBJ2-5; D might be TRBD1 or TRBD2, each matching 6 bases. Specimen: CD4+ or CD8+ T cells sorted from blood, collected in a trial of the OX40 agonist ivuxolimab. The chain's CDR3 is CASSVVVGGPTETQYF. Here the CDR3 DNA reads TGTGCCAGCAGCGTAGTAGTGGGGGGCCCGACAGAGACCCAGTACTTC.